Sequencing of this T cell receptor beta chain was carried out in a study of blood T cell repertoires in COVID-19. As for the study in general: Acute and convalescent COVID-19 specimens originated in the United States, Italy and Spain.

In the authors' methods: Scientists estimated how many nucleated cells there were by amplifying reference gene primers. Generated by immunoSEQ multiplex PCR, the TCRdb table keeps only in-frame clones and is missing some. That table gives V, J and clone size, and the DNA gave D and trimming. The top ten clones hold 2% to 2.5% of a sample with some 160,000 clones, roughly 91% of them seen once. J was trimmed by 2 bases and V by 2 bases; bases with no gene match: 3. The germline V gene encodes CDR1 ENHRY and CDR2 SYGVKD. This CDR3 spans 14 amino acids. Sequencing input: peripheral blood. The receptor comes from a man in his forties or fifties who had recovered from COVID-19. The chain links TRBV10-3 to TRBJ2-7; TRBD1 agrees at 7 bases. The CDR3 sequence is CAISEKGAAYEQYF. In DNA form, the CDR3 reads TGTGCCATCAGTGAGAAGGGGGCGGCCTACGAGCAGTACTTC.